The source of this TCR beta chain is a study of cytomegalovirus exposure and HLA in healthy donors. Overall study: Of all 400 or so donors who were genotyped, 70% to 85% belonged to the Caucasian-associated ancestry cluster.

Notes on the study in general: The sole available immune exposure information was CMV serostatus. According to reports, the classifier identified cytomegalovirus status with high specificity and sensitivity.

CDR1 is SEHNR, CDR2 FQNEAQ, per germline (reference sequence). Trimming at V came to 5 bases and at J to 2 bases, leaving 7 bases not matched to a gene. This CDR3 contains 16 residues. The PCR ran on 60 Vbeta and 13 Jbeta primers. Some clones are missing from TCRdb's copy, which holds only in-frame ones; the method was immunoSEQ multiplex PCR. The table has about 87,000 clones, less than 80% seen once. To note about this clone: No antigen is known for it.

The J gene is TRBJ2-1, the V gene TRBV7-9, with 9 bases matching TRBD1. This clonotype was obtained from a man in his thirties or forties in good health and CMV-seropositive. The sequenced sample was PBMCs. The CDR3 DNA reads TGTGCCAGCAGCAAGTCGACAGGGGGGCCCTACAATGAGCAGTTCTTC. This translates into CASSKSTGGPYNEQFF. Drawing the rest from reference TRBV7-9 and TRBJ2-1, the complete variable domain is DTGVSQNPRHKITKRGQNVTFRCDPISEHNRLYWYRQTLGQGPEFLTYFQNEAQLEKSRLLSDRFSAERPKGSFSTLEIQRTEQGDSAMYLCASSKSTGGPYNEQFFGPGTRLTVL.